This T cell receptor (beta chain) was sequenced in a study of cytomegalovirus exposure and HLA in healthy donors. PCR was performed using 60 Vbeta and 13 Jbeta primers. Clones were read by immunoSEQ multiplex PCR, and TCRdb kept only the in-frame ones, dropping some. This table holds roughly 250,000 clones, about 66% found once. V lost 2 bases and J 2 bases, leaving 11 bases between the germline ends. Germline V lookup: CDR1 SGHTA, CDR2 FQGNSA. The CDR3 contains 15 residues. Study-wide results and caveats: Later analysis showed most CMV-associated TCR beta chains appearing HLA-restricted. Analysis was performed later, and it showed HLA-associated TCR beta chains to be more clonally expanded than equally common others. An analysis done earlier found most TCR beta V segments productive about 87% or about 30% of the time.

Of note for this clone: Its antigen is not identified. Other nucleotide sequences from this sample produce the same CDR3.

The TCR sequence derives from a female donor in good health and CMV-seronegative. Sequencing was performed on PBMCs. The gene calls are TRBV7-2 and TRBJ2-3; weak D call: TRBD1 (6 bases). The CDR3 region is CASSLNRVNTDTQYF. The CDR3 region has the DNA TGTGCCAGCAGCTTAAACAGGGTAAACACAGATACGCAGTATTTT.